This T cell receptor (beta chain) is drawn from a study of T cell clonotyping in hematopoietic cell transplantation. Study results and limitations: Higher Inverse Simpson Index values in graft donor and pretransplant recipient predicted broader posttransplant TCR diversity. Few recipient clonotypes overlapped donors; over 95% were de novo at given depth. Without cell sorting, CD4 versus CD8 contributions remain unresolved. Recipient TCR diversity dropped after transplant; expanded clonotypes rose from day 30 to 180.

Only in-frame clones appear in the TCRdb table, and some are missing; sequencing was by immunoSEQ multiplex PCR. The table shows 15,000 to 20,000 clones, with approximately 80% occurring only once. For this clone: Its cognate antigen is unknown.

The CDR3 is made up of 14 amino acids. Germline V gene lookup returns CDR1 SGHDT and CDR2 YYEEEE. V lost 0 bases to trimming and J lost 7 bases; unmatched junction nucleotides: 5. Specimen: peripheral blood mononuclear cells. V is TRBV5-6 and J is TRBJ2-5, with 8 bases identical to TRBD1. This TCR was recovered from a man between 60 and 75 years old in good health. Some clones in this sample may be carry-over from other donors' samples. The CDR3 DNA is TGTGCCAGCAGCTTGGCCAGGGGGCTAGGGACCCAGTACTTC. Its translation is CASSLARGLGTQYF.